This is a list of T cell receptor beta chains from one sample in a study of blood T cell repertoires in COVID-19. Assay used: immunoSEQ multiplex PCR; TCRdb lists only in-frame clones, some missing. The sample comprises some 91,000 clones, over 75% of which are singletons, and around 1.7% rests with the top ten. Material for sequencing was peripheral blood. The receptors stem from a man in his fifties or sixties with acute or convalescent COVID-19. Each CDR3 is given with its conserved first and last residue. The D gene is left open where the match is weak. Expanded clones are given a class, and other clones once, few, many or no size at all.

j_call: TRBJ2-5; clone_size: NA; d_call: TRBD1; v_call: TRBV4-2; cdr3_length: 20; cdr3_aa: CASSQEPGQGLYSYRETQYF; cdr3_nt: TGTGCCAGCAGCCAAGAACCGGGACAGGGGTTGTACTCTTATCGGGAGACCCAGTACTTC
j_call: TRBJ1-2; clone_size: NA; d_call: NA; v_call: TRBV29-1; cdr3_length: 10; cdr3_aa: CSAGGRIGSF; cdr3_nt: TGCAGCGCCGGGGGGAGGATAGGGAGTTTC
j_call: TRBJ1-5; clone_size: once; d_call: NA; v_call: TRBV9; cdr3_length: 15; cdr3_aa: CASSVEAGPHQPQHF; cdr3_nt: TGTGCCAGCAGCGTAGAAGCAGGGCCGCATCAGCCCCAGCATTTT
j_call: TRBJ2-4; clone_size: NA; d_call: NA; v_call: TRBV5-8; cdr3_length: 15; cdr3_aa: CASSFQGLAKNIQYF; cdr3_nt: TGTGCCAGCAGCTTTCAGGGTCTAGCCAAAAACATTCAGTACTTC
j_call: TRBJ1-1; clone_size: NA; d_call: TRBD1; v_call: TRBV6-5; cdr3_length: 15; cdr3_aa: CASSPGQGRGTEAFF; cdr3_nt: TGTGCCAGCAGTCCCGGACAGGGGAGGGGGACTGAAGCTTTCTTT
j_call: TRBJ1-3; clone_size: once; d_call: NA; v_call: TRBV6-5; cdr3_length: 15; cdr3_aa: CASSYGHSSGNTIYF; cdr3_nt: TGTGCCAGCAGTTACGGACATAGCTCTGGAAACACCATATATTTT
j_call: TRBJ1-1; clone_size: NA; d_call: NA; v_call: TRBV2; cdr3_length: 15; cdr3_aa: CASRPSGHKNTEAFF; cdr3_nt: TGTGCCAGCAGACCTTCGGGACATAAGAACACTGAAGCTTTCTTT
j_call: TRBJ1-5; clone_size: NA; d_call: NA; v_call: TRBV10-3; cdr3_length: 14; cdr3_aa: CAISESSRYQPQHF; cdr3_nt: TGTGCCATCAGTGAGTCGTCTCGTTATCAGCCCCAGCATTTT
j_call: TRBJ2-6; clone_size: once; d_call: NA; v_call: TRBV5-1; cdr3_length: 15; cdr3_aa: CASSLGRAGANVLTF; cdr3_nt: TGCGCCAGCAGCTTGGGCAGGGCTGGGGCCAACGTCCTGACTTTC
j_call: TRBJ2-1; clone_size: NA; d_call: NA; v_call: TRBV9; cdr3_length: 15; cdr3_aa: CASSVDQDSYNEQFF; cdr3_nt: TGTGCCAGCAGCGTAGATCAGGATTCCTACAATGAGCAGTTCTTC
j_call: TRBJ1-5; clone_size: NA; d_call: TRBD1; v_call: TRBV6-5; cdr3_length: 14; cdr3_aa: CASRRTGSNQPQHF; cdr3_nt: TGTGCCAGCAGAAGGACAGGTAGCAATCAGCCCCAGCATTTT
j_call: TRBJ1-2; clone_size: NA; d_call: TRBD1; v_call: TRBV25-1; cdr3_length: 14; cdr3_aa: CASSELGGHYGYTF; cdr3_nt: TGTGCCAGCAGTGAATTAGGGGGCCACTATGGCTACACCTTC
j_call: TRBJ2-7; clone_size: NA; d_call: NA; v_call: TRBV29-1; cdr3_length: 11; cdr3_aa: CSVELTYGQYF; cdr3_nt: TGCAGCGTTGAGCTAACCTACGGGCAGTACTTC
j_call: TRBJ1-5; clone_size: NA; d_call: TRBD1; v_call: TRBV10-2; cdr3_length: 15; cdr3_aa: CASTDRGPSRQPQHF; cdr3_nt: TGCGCCAGCACGGACAGGGGACCTTCAAGGCAGCCCCAGCATTTT
j_call: TRBJ2-2; clone_size: once; d_call: NA; v_call: TRBV25-1; cdr3_length: 14; cdr3_aa: CASKRGQDTGELFF; cdr3_nt: TGTGCCAGCAAAAGGGGCCAGGACACCGGGGAGCTGTTTTTT
j_call: TRBJ1-2; clone_size: NA; d_call: NA; v_call: TRBV7-2; cdr3_length: 11; cdr3_aa: CASSLRGGYTF; cdr3_nt: TGTGCCAGCAGCTTAAGGGGAGGCTACACCTTC
j_call: TRBJ1-1; clone_size: NA; d_call: NA; v_call: TRBV3-1/TRBV3-2; cdr3_length: 12; cdr3_aa: CASSLADTEAFF; cdr3_nt: TGTGCCAGCAGCCTGGCAGACACTGAAGCTTTCTTT
j_call: TRBJ2-3; clone_size: NA; d_call: NA; v_call: TRBV5-1; cdr3_length: 15; cdr3_aa: CASSSSGTSTDTQYF; cdr3_nt: TGCGCCAGCAGCTCCTCCGGGACTAGCACAGATACGCAGTATTTT
j_call: TRBJ2-1; clone_size: NA; d_call: TRBD1; v_call: TRBV9; cdr3_length: 16; cdr3_aa: CASSVGAGTGRNEQFF; cdr3_nt: TGTGCCAGCAGCGTAGGCGCCGGGACAGGAAGAAATGAGCAGTTCTTC
j_call: TRBJ2-1; clone_size: once; d_call: NA; v_call: TRBV10-1; cdr3_length: 13; cdr3_aa: CASSESARNEQFF; cdr3_nt: TGCGCCAGCAGTGAGTCGGCACGCAATGAGCAGTTCTTC
j_call: TRBJ1-4; clone_size: NA; d_call: NA; v_call: TRBV2; cdr3_length: 13; cdr3_aa: CASTGQYNEKLFF; cdr3_nt: TGTGCCAGCACCGGACAGTATAATGAAAAACTGTTTTTT
j_call: TRBJ1-2; clone_size: NA; d_call: TRBD1; v_call: TRBV5-6; cdr3_length: 19; cdr3_aa: CASSLWGGDRLSSTYGYTF; cdr3_nt: TGTGCCAGCAGCCTCTGGGGGGGGGACAGGTTATCTTCCACCTATGGCTACACCTTC
j_call: TRBJ1-2; clone_size: NA; d_call: TRBD1; v_call: TRBV5-4; cdr3_length: 15; cdr3_aa: CASSLSRDSPYGYTF; cdr3_nt: TGTGCCAGCAGCTTGTCTCGGGACAGCCCATATGGCTACACCTTC
j_call: TRBJ1-6; clone_size: NA; d_call: NA; v_call: TRBV6-2/TRBV6-3; cdr3_length: 14; cdr3_aa: CASSPGSGNSPLHF; cdr3_nt: TGTGCCAGCAGCCCCGGATCGGGTAATTCACCCCTCCACTTT
j_call: TRBJ1-2; clone_size: NA; d_call: NA; v_call: TRBV10-3; cdr3_length: 12; cdr3_aa: CAISGTPYGYTF; cdr3_nt: TGTGCCATCAGCGGGACACCCTATGGCTACACCTTC
j_call: TRBJ2-2; clone_size: NA; d_call: TRBD1; v_call: TRBV7-2; cdr3_length: 12; cdr3_aa: CASSPGQGVLFF; cdr3_nt: TGTGCCAGCAGCCCGGGACAGGGGGTGCTGTTTTTT
j_call: TRBJ1-1; clone_size: NA; d_call: NA; v_call: TRBV7-2; cdr3_length: 16; cdr3_aa: CASSLDRPTKLAEAFF; cdr3_nt: TGTGCCAGCAGCTTAGATAGACCGACTAAGTTGGCTGAAGCTTTCTTT
j_call: TRBJ2-7; clone_size: once; d_call: NA; v_call: TRBV19; cdr3_length: 15; cdr3_aa: CASRPDRTSSYEQYF; cdr3_nt: TGTGCCAGTAGACCAGACAGGACCAGCTCCTACGAGCAGTACTTC
j_call: TRBJ1-5; clone_size: NA; d_call: TRBD1; v_call: TRBV19; cdr3_length: 15; cdr3_aa: CASRYWDSSNQPQHF; cdr3_nt: TGTGCCAGTAGGTATTGGGACAGTAGCAATCAGCCCCAGCATTTT
j_call: TRBJ1-1; clone_size: NA; d_call: NA; v_call: TRBV7-9; cdr3_length: 14; cdr3_aa: CASSFGQKNTEAFF; cdr3_nt: TGTGCCAGCAGCTTTGGACAGAAGAACACTGAAGCTTTCTTT
j_call: TRBJ1-5; clone_size: NA; d_call: TRBD1; v_call: TRBV6-5; cdr3_length: 15; cdr3_aa: CASRNDGTANQPQHF; cdr3_nt: TGTGCCAGCAGAAATGACGGGACAGCAAATCAGCCCCAGCATTTT
j_call: TRBJ1-4; clone_size: NA; d_call: TRBD1; v_call: TRBV7-2; cdr3_length: 16; cdr3_aa: CASSPPETGNNEKLFF; cdr3_nt: TGTGCCAGCAGCCCACCCGAGACAGGGAATAATGAAAAACTGTTTTTT
j_call: TRBJ2-3; clone_size: NA; d_call: NA; v_call: TRBV6-1; cdr3_length: 17; cdr3_aa: CASSERIRTDLSDTQYF; cdr3_nt: TGTGCCAGCAGTGAAAGGATCCGGACAGATCTTTCAGATACGCAGTATTTT
j_call: TRBJ1-3; clone_size: once; d_call: NA; v_call: TRBV29-1; cdr3_length: 16; cdr3_aa: CSVGSAGVGPGNTIYF; cdr3_nt: TGCAGCGTTGGCAGCGCGGGGGTTGGCCCTGGAAACACCATATATTTT
j_call: TRBJ2-3; clone_size: NA; d_call: NA; v_call: TRBV10-1; cdr3_length: 15; cdr3_aa: CASSESGLSADTQYF; cdr3_nt: TGCGCCAGCAGTGAGTCCGGGTTGTCGGCAGATACGCAGTATTTT
j_call: TRBJ1-1; clone_size: NA; d_call: NA; v_call: TRBV24-1; cdr3_length: 13; cdr3_aa: CATRDSLNTEAFF; cdr3_nt: TGTGCCACCAGGGACAGCCTGAACACTGAAGCTTTCTTT
j_call: TRBJ1-2; clone_size: few; d_call: NA; v_call: TRBV5-8; cdr3_length: 15; cdr3_aa: CASSFRLRGGYGYTF; cdr3_nt: TGTGCCAGCAGCTTTAGATTAAGGGGTGGCTATGGCTACACCTTC
j_call: TRBJ2-1; clone_size: NA; d_call: TRBD1; v_call: TRBV6-5; cdr3_length: 15; cdr3_aa: CASSGRDRAYNEQFF; cdr3_nt: TGTGCCAGCAGCGGAAGGGACAGAGCCTACAATGAGCAGTTCTTC
j_call: TRBJ2-3; clone_size: NA; d_call: NA; v_call: TRBV5-1; cdr3_length: 16; cdr3_aa: CASSPGGLAATDTQYF; cdr3_nt: TGCGCCAGCAGCCCCGGGGGGCTAGCAGCCACAGATACGCAGTATTTT
j_call: TRBJ1-2; clone_size: NA; d_call: NA; v_call: TRBV25-1; cdr3_length: 16; cdr3_aa: CASSAPGQGSGGGYTF; cdr3_nt: TGTGCCAGCAGTGCCCCAGGGCAGGGAAGTGGTGGTGGCTACACCTTC
j_call: TRBJ1-5; clone_size: NA; d_call: TRBD1; v_call: TRBV10-3; cdr3_length: 15; cdr3_aa: CAISETTGVGQPQHF; cdr3_nt: TGTGCCATCAGTGAGACGACAGGGGTTGGTCAGCCCCAGCATTTT
j_call: TRBJ1-2; clone_size: NA; d_call: NA; v_call: TRBV18; cdr3_length: 13; cdr3_aa: CASSPRQKDGYTF; cdr3_nt: TGTGCCAGCTCACCACGACAGAAAGATGGCTACACCTTC
j_call: TRBJ1-6; clone_size: NA; d_call: NA; v_call: TRBV7-8; cdr3_length: 15; cdr3_aa: CASSLGRRGNSPLHF; cdr3_nt: TGTGCCAGCAGCTTAGGCAGGAGGGGAAATTCACCCCTCCACTTT
j_call: TRBJ1-6; clone_size: NA; d_call: TRBD1; v_call: TRBV28; cdr3_length: 16; cdr3_aa: CASSSGTGSYNSPLHF; cdr3_nt: TGTGCCAGCAGTTCCGGGACAGGCTCCTATAATTCACCCCTCCACTTT
j_call: TRBJ2-1; clone_size: NA; d_call: NA; v_call: TRBV11-2; cdr3_length: 14; cdr3_aa: CASSLDRGGDEQFF; cdr3_nt: TGTGCCAGCAGCTTAGATCGGGGAGGCGATGAGCAGTTCTTC
j_call: TRBJ1-4; clone_size: NA; d_call: NA; v_call: TRBV2; cdr3_length: 13; cdr3_aa: CASSGDFSEKLFF; cdr3_nt: TGTGCCAGCAGTGGGGACTTCAGTGAAAAACTGTTTTTT
j_call: TRBJ2-3; clone_size: NA; d_call: TRBD2; v_call: TRBV18; cdr3_length: 15; cdr3_aa: CASSPEAGGQDTQYF; cdr3_nt: TGTGCCAGCTCACCCGAGGCGGGGGGGCAAGATACGCAGTATTTT
j_call: TRBJ1-1; clone_size: NA; d_call: NA; v_call: TRBV19; cdr3_length: 15; cdr3_aa: CASSIAGGRNTEAFF; cdr3_nt: TGTGCCAGTAGTATAGCGGGAGGGAGGAACACTGAAGCTTTCTTT
j_call: TRBJ2-2; clone_size: NA; d_call: TRBD2; v_call: TRBV5-1; cdr3_length: 15; cdr3_aa: CASSLASGGTGELFF; cdr3_nt: TGCGCCAGCAGCTTGGCTAGCGGGGGCACCGGGGAGCTGTTTTTT
j_call: TRBJ1-2; clone_size: NA; d_call: TRBD1; v_call: TRBV19; cdr3_length: 15; cdr3_aa: CASSLRGDRVRGYTF; cdr3_nt: TGTGCCAGTAGTCTCCGGGGCGACAGGGTTCGTGGCTACACCTTC
j_call: TRBJ1-1; clone_size: NA; d_call: NA; v_call: TRBV6-5; cdr3_length: 15; cdr3_aa: CASRTIQTVDTEAFF; cdr3_nt: TGTGCCAGCAGGACAATACAAACCGTGGACACTGAAGCTTTCTTT
j_call: TRBJ1-1; clone_size: NA; d_call: NA; v_call: TRBV6-1; cdr3_length: 15; cdr3_aa: CASSEFRQVNTEAFF; cdr3_nt: TGTGCCAGCAGTGAATTTAGACAGGTGAACACTGAAGCTTTCTTT
j_call: TRBJ1-3; clone_size: NA; d_call: NA; v_call: TRBV11-2; cdr3_length: 14; cdr3_aa: CASSFGIWGDTIYF; cdr3_nt: TGTGCCAGCAGCTTCGGGATCTGGGGGGACACCATATATTTT
j_call: TRBJ2-3; clone_size: NA; d_call: NA; v_call: TRBV5-4; cdr3_length: 15; cdr3_aa: CASSLGGAGTDTQYF; cdr3_nt: TGTGCCAGCAGCTTAGGAGGGGCCGGCACAGATACGCAGTATTTT
j_call: TRBJ1-1; clone_size: NA; d_call: NA; v_call: TRBV29-1; cdr3_length: 12; cdr3_aa: CSVSQGRTEAFF; cdr3_nt: TGCAGCGTTAGCCAGGGTAGGACTGAAGCTTTCTTT